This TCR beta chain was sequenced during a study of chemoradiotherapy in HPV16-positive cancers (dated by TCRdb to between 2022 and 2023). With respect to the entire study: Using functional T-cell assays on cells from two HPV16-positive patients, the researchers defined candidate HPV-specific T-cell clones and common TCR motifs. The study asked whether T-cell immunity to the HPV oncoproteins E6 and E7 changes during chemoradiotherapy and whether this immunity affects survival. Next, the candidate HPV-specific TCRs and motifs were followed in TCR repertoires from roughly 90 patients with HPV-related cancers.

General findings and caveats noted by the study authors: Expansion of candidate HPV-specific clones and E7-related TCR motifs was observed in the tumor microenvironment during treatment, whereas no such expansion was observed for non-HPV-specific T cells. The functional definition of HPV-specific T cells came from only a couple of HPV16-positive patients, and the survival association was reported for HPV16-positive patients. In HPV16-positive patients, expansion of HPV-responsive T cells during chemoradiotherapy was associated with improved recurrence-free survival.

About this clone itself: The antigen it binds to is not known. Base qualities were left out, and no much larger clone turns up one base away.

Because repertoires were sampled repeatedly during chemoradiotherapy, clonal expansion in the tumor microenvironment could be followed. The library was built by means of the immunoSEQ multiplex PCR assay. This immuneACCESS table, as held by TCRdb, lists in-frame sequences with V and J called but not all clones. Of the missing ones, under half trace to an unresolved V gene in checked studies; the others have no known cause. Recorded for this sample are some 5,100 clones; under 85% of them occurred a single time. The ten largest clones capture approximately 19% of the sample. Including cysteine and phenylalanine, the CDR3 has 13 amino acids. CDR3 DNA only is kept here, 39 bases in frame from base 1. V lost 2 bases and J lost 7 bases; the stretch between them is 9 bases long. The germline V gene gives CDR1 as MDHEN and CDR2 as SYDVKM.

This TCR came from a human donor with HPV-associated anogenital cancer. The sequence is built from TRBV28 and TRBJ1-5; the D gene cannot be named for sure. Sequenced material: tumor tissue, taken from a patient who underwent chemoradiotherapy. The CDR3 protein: CASSLRGRQPQHF. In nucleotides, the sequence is TGTGCCAGCAGTTTACGGGGAAGGCAGCCCCAGCATTTT.